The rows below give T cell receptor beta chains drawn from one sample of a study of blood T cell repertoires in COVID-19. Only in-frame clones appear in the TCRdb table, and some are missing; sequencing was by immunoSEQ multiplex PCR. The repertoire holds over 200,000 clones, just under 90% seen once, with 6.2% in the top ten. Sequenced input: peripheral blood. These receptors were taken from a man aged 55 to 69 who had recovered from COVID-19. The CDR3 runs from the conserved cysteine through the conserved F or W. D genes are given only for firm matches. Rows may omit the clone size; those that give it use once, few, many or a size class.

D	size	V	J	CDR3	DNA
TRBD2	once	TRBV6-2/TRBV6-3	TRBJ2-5	CASSSSGAQYF	TGTGCCAGCAGTTCTAGCGGAGCCCAGTACTTC
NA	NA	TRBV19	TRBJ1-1	CASHRSGKDTEAFF	TGTGCCAGCCACCGGTCGGGTAAGGACACTGAAGCTTTCTTT
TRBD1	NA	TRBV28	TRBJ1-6	CASSFYRGPPLHF	TGTGCCAGCAGTTTTTACAGGGGACCACCCCTCCACTTT
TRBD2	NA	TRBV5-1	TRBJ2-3	CASSSLAGGTDTQYF	TGCGCCAGCAGCTCGCTGGCGGGAGGTACCGATACGCAGTATTTT
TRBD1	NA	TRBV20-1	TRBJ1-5	CSASPGGAGQPQHF	TGCAGTGCTAGTCCAGGGGGCGCGGGTCAGCCCCAGCATTTT
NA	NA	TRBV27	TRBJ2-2	CASSQFYRDNTGELFF	TGTGCCAGCAGTCAATTCTACAGGGATAACACCGGGGAGCTGTTTTTT
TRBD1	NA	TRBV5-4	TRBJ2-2	CASSRTGSGELFF	TGTGCCAGCAGCCGGACAGGATCCGGGGAGCTGTTTTTT
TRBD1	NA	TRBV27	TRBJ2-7	CASSPPRGHEQYF	TGTGCCAGCAGCCCCCCCAGGGGGCACGAGCAGTACTTC
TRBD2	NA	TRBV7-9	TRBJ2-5	CASSSGLAGQETQYF	TGTGCCAGCAGCTCCGGACTAGCGGGCCAAGAGACCCAGTACTTC
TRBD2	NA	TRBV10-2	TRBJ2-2	CASSRTSGWNTGELFF	TGCGCCAGCAGTCGGACTAGCGGGTGGAACACCGGGGAGCTGTTTTTT
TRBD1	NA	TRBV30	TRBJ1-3	CAWNRGQGVGNTIYF	TGTGCCTGGAACCGGGGACAGGGGGTGGGAAACACCATATATTTT
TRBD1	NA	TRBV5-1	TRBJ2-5	CASSSIPTGAPTQETQYF	TGCGCCAGCAGCTCGATACCCACAGGGGCCCCTACGCAAGAGACCCAGTACTTC
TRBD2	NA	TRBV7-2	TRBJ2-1	CASSLAVLAGAYNEQFF	TGTGCCAGCAGCCTCGCCGTCCTAGCGGGGGCCTACAATGAGCAGTTCTTC
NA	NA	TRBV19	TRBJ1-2	CASSAGRSLGYTF	TGTGCCAGTTCCGCGGGAAGATCGCTAGGCTACACCTTC
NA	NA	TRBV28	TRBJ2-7	CASREGGSSYEQYF	TGTGCCAGCAGGGAGGGCGGCAGCTCCTACGAGCAGTACTTC
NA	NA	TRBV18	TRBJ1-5	CASSPGGAGQPQHF	TGTGCCAGCTCACCAGGGGGGGCAGGGCAGCCCCAGCATTTT
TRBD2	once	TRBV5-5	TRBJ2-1	CASSLGLATYNEQFF	TGTGCCAGCAGCTTGGGACTAGCAACCTACAATGAGCAGTTCTTC
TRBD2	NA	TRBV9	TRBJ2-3	CASSGSGGAPDTQYF	TGTGCCAGCAGCGGTAGCGGGGGGGCCCCAGATACGCAGTATTTT
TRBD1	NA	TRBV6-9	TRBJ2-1	CASSSRDRDHNEQFF	TGTGCCAGCAGTTCAAGGGACAGGGATCACAATGAGCAGTTCTTC
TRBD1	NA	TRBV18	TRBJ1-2	CASSPPGQGLNYGYTF	TGTGCCAGCTCACCACCCGGACAGGGGCTTAACTATGGCTACACCTTC
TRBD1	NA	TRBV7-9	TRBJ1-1	CASSYGTGKASTEAFF	TGTGCCAGCAGCTACGGGACAGGAAAGGCATCCACTGAAGCTTTCTTT
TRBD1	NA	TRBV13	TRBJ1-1	CASSLQGAGTEAFF	TGTGCCAGCAGCTTACAGGGGGCCGGGACTGAAGCTTTCTTT
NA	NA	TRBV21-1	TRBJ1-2	CASNRQDNYGYTF	TGTGCCAGCAATCGACAGGATAACTATGGCTACACCTTC
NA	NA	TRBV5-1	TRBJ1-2	CASSATGSYGYTF	TGCGCCAGCAGCGCTACAGGGTCCTATGGCTACACCTTC